This T cell receptor (beta chain) comes out of a study of OX40 agonist ivuxolimab in advanced cancers. This CDR3 contains 16 residues. Trimming took off 2 bases at V and 4 bases at J, with 17 bases between the two ends. Germline V gives CDR1 MNHEY, CDR2 SVGAGI. Assay: immunoSEQ multiplex PCR; the TCRdb copy retains only in-frame clones and omits some. Found here are about 34,000 clones, approximately 82% of them singletons; the top ten hold about 2.7%. Material: CD4+ or CD8+ T cells sorted from blood, obtained in a trial of the OX40 agonist ivuxolimab. The chain joins TRBV6-5 to TRBJ2-5, with D hard to call. This TCR was recovered from an adult with an advanced solid tumor such as melanoma, head and neck, liver or kidney cancer. CDR3 sequence (DNA): TGTGCCAGCAGTTACGTTAGTGTTTCGACCGCAGAGACCCAGTACTTC. This translates into CASSYVSVSTAETQYF.